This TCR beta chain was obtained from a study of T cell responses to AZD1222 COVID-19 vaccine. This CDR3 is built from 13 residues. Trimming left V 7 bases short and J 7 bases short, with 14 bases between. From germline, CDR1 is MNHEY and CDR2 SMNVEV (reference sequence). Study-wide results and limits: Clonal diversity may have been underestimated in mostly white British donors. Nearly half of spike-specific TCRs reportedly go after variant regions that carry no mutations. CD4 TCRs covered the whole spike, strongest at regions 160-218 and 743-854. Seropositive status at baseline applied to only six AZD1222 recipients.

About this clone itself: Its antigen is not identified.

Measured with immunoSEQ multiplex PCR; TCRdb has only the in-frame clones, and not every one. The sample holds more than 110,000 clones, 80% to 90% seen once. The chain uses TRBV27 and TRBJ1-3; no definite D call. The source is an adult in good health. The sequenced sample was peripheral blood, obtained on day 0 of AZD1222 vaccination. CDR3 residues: CASTDRFGNTIYF. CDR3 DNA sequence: TGTGCCAGCACGGATCGTTTTGGGAACACCATATATTTT.